This T cell receptor beta chain was recorded in a study of blood T cell repertoires in COVID-19. Germline trimming cut 5 bases from V and 5 bases from J; bases unmatched to any gene: 2. The CDR3 runs 12 residues. CDR1 and CDR2 (germline): SEHNR, FQNEAQ (reference sequence). TCRdb keeps only in-frame clones here, not all; method: immunoSEQ multiplex PCR. The sample gives a few hundred thousand clones, 87% of which show up once; around 8.9% is in the top ten. This clone was picked up one time. The study recruited people aged about 18 to 90 years across roughly 25 US areas. The sequenced sample consisted of PBMCs or T cells enriched from blood (not recorded which). V gene TRBV7-9 combines with J gene TRBJ1-2; 7 positions match TRBD1. The receptor comes from a woman aged 18 to 35 who had recovered from COVID-19. The CDR3: CASSATGYGYTF. In DNA form, the CDR3 reads TGTGCCAGCAGCGCGACAGGGTATGGCTACACCTTC.